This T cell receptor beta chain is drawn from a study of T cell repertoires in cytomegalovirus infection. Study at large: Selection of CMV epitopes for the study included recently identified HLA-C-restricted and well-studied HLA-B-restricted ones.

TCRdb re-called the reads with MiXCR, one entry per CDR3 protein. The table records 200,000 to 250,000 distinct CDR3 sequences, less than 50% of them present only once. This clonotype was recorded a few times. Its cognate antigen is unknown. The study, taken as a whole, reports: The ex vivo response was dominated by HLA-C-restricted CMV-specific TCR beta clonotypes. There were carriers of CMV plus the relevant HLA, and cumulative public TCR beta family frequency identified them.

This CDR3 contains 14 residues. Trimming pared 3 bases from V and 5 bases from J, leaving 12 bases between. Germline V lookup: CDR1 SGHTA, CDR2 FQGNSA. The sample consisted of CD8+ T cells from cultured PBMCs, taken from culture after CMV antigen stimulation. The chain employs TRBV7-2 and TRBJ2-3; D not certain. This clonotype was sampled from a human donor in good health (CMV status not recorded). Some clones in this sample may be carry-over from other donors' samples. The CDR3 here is CASSFRPKGDTQYF. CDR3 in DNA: TGTGCCAGCAGCTTCCGCCCTAAGGGAGATACGCAGTATTTT.